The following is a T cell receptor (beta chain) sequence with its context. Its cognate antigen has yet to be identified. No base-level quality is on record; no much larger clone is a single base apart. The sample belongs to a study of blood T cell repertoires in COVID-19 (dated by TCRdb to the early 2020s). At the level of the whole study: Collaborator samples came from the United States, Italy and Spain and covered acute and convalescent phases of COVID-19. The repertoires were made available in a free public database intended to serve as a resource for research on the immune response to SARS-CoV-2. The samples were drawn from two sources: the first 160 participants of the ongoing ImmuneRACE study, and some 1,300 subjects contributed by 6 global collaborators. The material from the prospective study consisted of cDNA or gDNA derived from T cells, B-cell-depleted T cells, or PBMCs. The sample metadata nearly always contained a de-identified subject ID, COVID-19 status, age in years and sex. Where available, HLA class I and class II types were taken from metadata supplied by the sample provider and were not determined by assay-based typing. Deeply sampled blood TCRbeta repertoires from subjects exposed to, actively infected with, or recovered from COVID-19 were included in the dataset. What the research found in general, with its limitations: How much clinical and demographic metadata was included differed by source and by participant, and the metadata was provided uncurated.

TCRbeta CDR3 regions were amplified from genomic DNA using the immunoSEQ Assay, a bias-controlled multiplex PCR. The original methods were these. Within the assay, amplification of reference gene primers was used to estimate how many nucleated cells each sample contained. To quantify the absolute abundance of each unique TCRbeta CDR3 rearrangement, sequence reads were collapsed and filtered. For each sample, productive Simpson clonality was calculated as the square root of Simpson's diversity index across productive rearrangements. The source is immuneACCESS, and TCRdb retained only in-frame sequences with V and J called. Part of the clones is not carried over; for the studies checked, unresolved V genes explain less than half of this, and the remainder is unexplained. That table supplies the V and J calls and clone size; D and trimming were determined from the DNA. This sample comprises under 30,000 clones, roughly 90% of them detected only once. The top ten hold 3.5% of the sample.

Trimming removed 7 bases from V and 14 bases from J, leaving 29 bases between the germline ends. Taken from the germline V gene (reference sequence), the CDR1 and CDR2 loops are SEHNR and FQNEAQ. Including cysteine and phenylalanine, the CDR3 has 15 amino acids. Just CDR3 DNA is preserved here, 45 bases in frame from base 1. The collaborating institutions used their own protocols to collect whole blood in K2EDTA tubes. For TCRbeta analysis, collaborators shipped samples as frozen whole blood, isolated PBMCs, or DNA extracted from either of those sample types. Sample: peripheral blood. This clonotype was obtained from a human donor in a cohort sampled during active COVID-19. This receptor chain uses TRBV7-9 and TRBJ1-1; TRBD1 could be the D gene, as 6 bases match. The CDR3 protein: CASTGRSRGLLKLFF. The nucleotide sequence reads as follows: TGTGCCAGCACCGGTCGCTCCAGGGGCCTATTGAAGTTGTTCTTT.